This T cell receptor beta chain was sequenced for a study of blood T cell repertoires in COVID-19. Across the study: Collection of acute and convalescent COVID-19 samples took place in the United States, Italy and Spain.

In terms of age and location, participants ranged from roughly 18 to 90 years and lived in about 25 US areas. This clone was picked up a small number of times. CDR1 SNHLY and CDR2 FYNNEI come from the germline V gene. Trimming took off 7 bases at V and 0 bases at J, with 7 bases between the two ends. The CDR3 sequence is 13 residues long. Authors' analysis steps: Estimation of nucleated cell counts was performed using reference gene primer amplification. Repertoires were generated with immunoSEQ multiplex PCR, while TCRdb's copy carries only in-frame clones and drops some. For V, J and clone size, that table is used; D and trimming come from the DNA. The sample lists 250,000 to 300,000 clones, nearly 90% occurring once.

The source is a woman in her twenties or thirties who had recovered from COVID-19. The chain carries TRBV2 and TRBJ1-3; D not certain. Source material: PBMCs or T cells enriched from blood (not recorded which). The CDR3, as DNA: TGTGCCAGCAAACAAGACTCTGGAAACACCATATATTTT. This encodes CASKQDSGNTIYF. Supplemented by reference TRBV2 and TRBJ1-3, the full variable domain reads EPEVTQTPSHQVTQMGQEVILRCVPISNHLYFYWYRQILGQKVEFLVSFYNNEISEKSEIFDDQFSVERPDGSNFTLKIRSTKLEDSAMYFCASKQDSGNTIYFGEGSWLTVV.